One and the same sample provided the 24 T cell receptor beta chains below, sequenced in a study of blood T cell repertoires in COVID-19. Generated by immunoSEQ multiplex PCR, the TCRdb table keeps only in-frame clones and is missing some. This sample has about 210,000 clones, with roughly 89% found just once. The sample was peripheral blood. All receptors derive from a man aged 60-69 years who had recovered from COVID-19.

The CDR3 here is CASSSTDIQWFF. CDR3 coding DNA: TGTGCCAGCAGTTCTACGGACATCCAGTGGTTCTTT. The chain links TRBV28 to TRBJ1-1; maybe TRBD1 (5 bases). Germline V gives CDR1 MDHEN, CDR2 SYDVKM. Trimming cost V 4 bases and J 14 bases, with 17 bases left between them. The CDR3 loop spans 12 amino acids.

The rearrangement joins TRBV29-1 to TRBJ2-1; 13 bases are shared with TRBD2. Unmatched junction bases numbered 9, after V lost 7 bases and J lost 0 bases. The CDR3 has 17 amino acids. Germline CDR1 SQVTM, CDR2 ANQGSEA. The CDR3 protein is CSGEGTSGKSSYNEQFF. CDR3 coding DNA: TGCAGCGGAGAGGGGACTAGCGGGAAGAGCTCCTACAATGAGCAGTTCTTC.

V and J are TRBV28 and TRBJ1-4; no firm D call. V lost 8 bases and J 6 bases, leaving 13 bases between the germline ends. The germline V gene encodes CDR1 MDHEN and CDR2 SYDVKM. This CDR3 is built from 13 residues. CDR3 in amino acids: CASCSAVDEKLFF. CDR3 in DNA: TGTGCCAGCTGCTCGGCGGTTGATGAAAAACTGTTTTTT.

This chain joins TRBV21-1 and TRBJ2-7; the DNA was not compared with TRBD1, the D call given in the table. TRBV21-1 is classified as a pseudogene. The CDR3 covers 15 residues. The CDR3 here is CASFIRGVRAYEQYF. In DNA form, the CDR3 reads TGTGCCAGCTTCATTAGAGGAGTCAGGGCCTACGAGCAGTACTTC.

This chain links TRBV27 with TRBJ2-7, with TRBD2 matching over 14 bases. V lost 3 bases and J lost 4; bases outside the gene matches: 5. The CDR3 contains 16 residues. Germline CDR1 reads MNHEY; CDR2 reads SMNVEV (reference sequence). CDR3 sequence reads: CASSLRGLAGAYEQYF. The CDR3 coding sequence is TGTGCCAGCAGTTTGCGGGGACTAGCGGGGGCGTACGAGCAGTACTTC.

This clone appeared once. The V call is TRBV7-2, the J call TRBJ2-1; 13 bases fit TRBD2. The germline V gene has CDR1 SGHTA and CDR2 FQGNSA. Trimming cost V 2 bases and J 0 bases; bases outside gene matches: 7. This CDR3 region has 19 residues. CDR3 in DNA: TGTGCCAGCAGCTTACAATCGACTAGCGGGGGGAGCTCCTACAATGAGCAGTTCTTC. Translated: CASSLQSTSGGSSYNEQFF.

The chain uses TRBV29-1 and TRBJ1-4, with D possibly TRBD1 on 5 matching bases. Germline values: CDR1 SQVTM, CDR2 ANQGSEA. The V gene lost 7 bases and the J gene lost 6 bases, with 12 bases spanning the gap. This CDR3 has 12 amino acids. CDR3 sequence reads: CSAVAGYEKLFF. The CDR3 coding sequence is TGCAGCGCCGTCGCAGGGTATGAAAAACTGTTTTTT.

This clone was counted a few times. This rearrangement joins TRBV7-9 to TRBJ2-7; possible D gene TRBD2, 5 bases. Germline CDR1 reads SEHNR; CDR2 reads FQNEAQ (reference sequence). The V gene lost 4 bases and the J gene lost 7 bases, with 11 bases spanning the gap. The CDR3 totals 12 residues. The CDR3, as DNA: TGTGCCAGCAGCTACCTGACGGGGGAGCAGTACTTC. This codes for CASSYLTGEQYF.

This clone was seen once. The chain has TRBV20-1 and TRBJ2-7; D call uncertain. Trimming shortened V by 8 bases and J by 7 bases, and 12 bases separated the two germline ends. The CDR3 runs 10 residues. Germline values: CDR1 DFQATT, CDR2 SNEGSKA (reference sequence). The CDR3 region has the DNA TGCAGTTACAGTCATGATGAGCAGTACTTC. Protein: CSYSHDEQYF.

The chain joins TRBV29-1 to TRBJ2-1, with D unclear. Germline values: CDR1 SQVTM, CDR2 ANQGSEA. The V end lost 6 bases, the J end lost 8 bases, and 17 bases lay between the germline ends. This CDR3 is 13 amino acids long. The CDR3 loop reads CSVAINSKDEQFF. DNA of the CDR3: TGCAGCGTCGCTATAAACAGTAAGGATGAGCAGTTCTTC.

V usage is TRBV7-8 and J usage is TRBJ2-1; D ambiguous. This CDR3 region has 13 residues. Deletions cut 0 bases from V and 10 bases from J, with 10 bases between. The V gene's germline CDR1 is SGHVS and CDR2 FQNEAQ. DNA of the CDR3: TGTGCCAGCAGCTTAGCCCGGAGCGTGGAGCAGTTCTTC. This translates into CASSLARSVEQFF.

The gene calls are TRBV12-3 or TRBV12-4 and TRBJ2-5, with D possibly matching TRBD1 (5 bases). This CDR3 region has 13 residues. The V gene lost 2 bases and the J gene lost 2 bases, with 6 bases spanning the gap. CDR3 loop: CASSLQGQETQYF. The CDR3 DNA reads as TGTGCCAGCAGTTTACAGGGACAAGAGACCCAGTACTTC.

The rearrangement joins TRBV29-1 to TRBJ2-1, with 9 bases identical to TRBD2. With 4 bases clipped from V and 7 bases from J, the junction kept 5 bases outside the gene matches. The CDR3 consists of 13 residues. The germline gives CDR1 SQVTM, CDR2 ANQGSEA. Here the CDR3 DNA reads TGCAGCGTTGTTAGGACTAGCGCTAATGAGCAGTTCTTC. Translating gives CSVVRTSANEQFF.

The V call is TRBV6-5, the J call TRBJ1-5; 8 positions agree with TRBD1. CDR3 length: 13 residues. After removal of 6 bases from V and 5 bases from J, the junction contained 3 bases not matched to a gene. Germline V gene sequence: CDR1 MNHEY, CDR2 SVGAGI. The CDR3 DNA reads TGTGCCAGCAGAAACAGGGGGGATCAGCCCCAGCATTTT. Residues: CASRNRGDQPQHF.

The CDR3 DNA follows: TGTGCCAGTAGTATGGCGATGGGGGGGGAGCGCACCAATGAGCAGTTCTTC. This sequence encodes CASSMAMGGERTNEQFF. The chain is built from TRBV19 and TRBJ2-1; 7 bases line up with TRBD2. The germline CDR1 and CDR2 sequences are LNHDA and SQIVND (reference sequence). With 3 bases clipped from V and 6 bases from J, the junction kept 14 bases outside the gene matches. This CDR3 is built from 17 residues.

Only one count was recorded for this clone. V usage is TRBV7-9 and J usage is TRBJ1-1; weak D call: TRBD1 (5 bases). This CDR3 is 15 amino acids long. Trimming left V 5 bases short and J 5 bases short, with 18 bases between. Per the germline V gene, CDR1 is SEHNR and CDR2 is FQNEAQ (reference sequence). CDR3 nucleotide sequence: TGTGCCAGCAGCCTGCCGGGTGGGGGGGAAACTGAAGCTTTCTTT. It specifies CASSLPGGGETEAFF.

J is TRBJ1-2 and V is TRBV30; no firm D call. Trimming cost V 4 bases and J 2 bases, with 11 bases left between them. CDR3 size: 13 residues. Per the germline V gene, CDR1 is GTSNPN and CDR2 is SVGIG (reference sequence). The CDR3 DNA is TGTGCCTGGACTTCAGCGGCAAACTATGGCTACACCTTC. This sequence encodes CAWTSAANYGYTF.

V and J are TRBV2 and TRBJ2-2; perhaps TRBD2 as D (6 bases). Looked up from germline, CDR1 is SNHLY and CDR2 is FYNNEI. Trimming removed 2 bases at V and 4 bases at J, with 14 bases between. This CDR3 has 16 residues. CDR3 loop: CASSELWGVVTGELFF. CDR3 in DNA: TGTGCCAGCAGTGAATTATGGGGGGTAGTCACCGGGGAGCTGTTTTTT.

Written as DNA, the CDR3 is TGTGCCTGGAGTGTAACGGGGGGGCCGCCGCAGTTCTTC. Encoded protein: CAWSVTGGPPQFF. The V gene is TRBV30, the J gene TRBJ2-1; 8 nucleotides align to TRBD2. V was clipped by 0 bases and J by 12 bases; unmatched bases: 7. Germline V CDR1 and CDR2: GTSNPN, SVGIG (reference sequence). The CDR3 consists of 13 residues.

This chain uses TRBV9 with TRBJ2-3, with 10 bases aligning to TRBD2. CDR3 length: 17 residues. Looked up from germline, CDR1 is SGDLS and CDR2 is YYNGEE. V lost 0 bases, J lost 2 bases, and 6 bases stayed unmatched. The CDR3 DNA is TGTGCCAGCAGCGTAGAGGCTAGCGGGGGTGACACAGATACGCAGTATTTT. Its protein product is CASSVEASGGDTDTQYF. Full variable domain (outside the CDR3, taken from reference TRBV9 and TRBJ2-3): DSGVTQTPKHLITATGQRVTLRCSPRSGDLSVYWYQQSLDQGLQFLIQYYNGEERAKGNILERFSAQQFPDLHSELNLSSLELGDSALYFCASSVEASGGDTDTQYFGPGTRLTVL.

The J gene is TRBJ2-5, the V gene TRBV12-5; possible D gene TRBD1, 5 bases. Trimming pared 6 bases from V and 0 bases from J, leaving 5 bases between. This CDR3 has 12 amino acids. Germline assignment: CDR1 LGHNT and CDR2 FRNRAP. DNA of the CDR3: TGTGCTAGTGGCAGGGACCAAGAGACCCAGTACTTC. As protein: CASGRDQETQYF. The full variable domain, its missing parts supplied by reference TRBV12-5 and TRBJ2-5, is DARVTQTPRHKVTEMGQEVTMRCQPILGHNTVFWYRQTMMQGLELLAYFRNRAPLDDSGMPKDRFSAEMPDATLATLKIQPSEPRDSAVYFCASGRDQETQYFGPGTRLLVL.

The chain joins TRBV7-9 to TRBJ2-1; TRBD2 might be the D (6 bases). The CDR3 totals 12 residues. The germline CDR1 and CDR2 sequences are SEHNR and FQNEAQ (reference sequence). The germline V and J ends were trimmed by 5 bases and 7 bases, with 9 bases remaining between them. CDR3 residues: CASSLRENEQFF. The CDR3, as DNA: TGTGCCAGCAGCCTTCGGGAGAATGAGCAGTTCTTC.

The table lists this clone with a count of one. The V gene is TRBV6-5, the J gene TRBJ1-6; D gene uncertain. Per the germline V gene, CDR1 is MNHEY and CDR2 is SVGAGI. Trimming shortened V by 5 bases and J by 9 bases, and 17 bases separated the two germline ends. The CDR3 is 15 amino acids. The CDR3 region has the DNA TGTGCCAGCAGTCCCACCGATGGAAGGAGTTCACCCCTCCACTTT. Translated, it gives CASSPTDGRSSPLHF.

CDR3 coding DNA: TGTGCCAGCAGTTTACAGGGGGACACTGAAGCTTTCTTT. Amino acids: CASSLQGDTEAFF. The chain uses TRBV12-3 or TRBV12-4 and TRBJ1-1; 7 bases are a match to TRBD1. CDR3 length equals 13 residues. The V segment lost 2 bases and the J segment 3 bases; nucleotides outside the gene matches: 0.